The 24 T cell receptor beta chains below were found in one sample sequenced in a study of shared clonotypes between healthy human individuals. Produced via immunoSEQ multiplex PCR; TCRdb's table is partial and in-frame only. Among under 1,100,000 clones listed, 75% were seen once. Input material: memory CD4+ T cells sorted from blood. Subset noted: CD45RA-negative fraction. These receptors were obtained from a man aged 18 to 30 in good health.

The V call is TRBV2, the J call TRBJ2-7, with D tentatively TRBD2 (5 bases). CDR1 and CDR2 from the germline V gene are SNHLY and FYNNEI. The CDR3 covers 12 residues. Trimming took 7 bases from V and 6 from J, leaving 13 bases between them. Written as DNA, the CDR3 is TGTGCCAGCACCGCTGCGGGTGGCGAGCAGTACTTC. Its translation: CASTAAGGEQYF.

This clone was picked up one time. The chain is built from TRBV29-1 and TRBJ2-7; 7 nucleotides align to TRBD2. CDR3 length equals 15 residues. V lost 7 bases and J lost 1; bases outside the gene matches: 13. In germline, CDR1 is SQVTM, CDR2 ANQGSEA. Written as DNA, the CDR3 is TGCAGCGCCGGGGGGTTGGGAGGGAAGTCCTACGAGCAGTACTTC. It specifies CSAGGLGGKSYEQYF.

As regards this clone: A read error may be the cause here, since a much bigger clone is one base away. The same CDR3 also results from other DNA sequences found in this sample. The chain has TRBV10-2 and TRBJ1-2; D is possibly TRBD1 (5 bases). Germline V gene data show CDR1 as WSHSY and CDR2 as SAAADI. The germline V and J ends were trimmed by 5 bases and 0 bases, with 10 bases remaining between them. The CDR3 totals 14 residues. The CDR3 protein is CASSPGQSNYGYTF. CDR3 nucleotides: TGCGCCAGCAGTCCGGGGCAGTCTAACTATGGCTACACCTTC.

The chain recombines TRBV10-3 with TRBJ1-1; tentatively, D is TRBD1 (6 bases). The CDR3 runs to 15 residues. Germline V CDR1 and CDR2: ENHRY, SYGVKD. The germline V and J ends were trimmed by 6 bases and 5 bases, with 19 bases remaining between them. In DNA form, the CDR3 reads TGTGCCATCAGGAGACCTCAGGGGCCGAAAACTGAAGCTTTCTTT. Its protein is CAIRRPQGPKTEAFF.

The J gene is TRBJ1-6, the V gene TRBV28, with a possible D match to TRBD1 (6 bases). The CDR3 runs 15 residues. Germline V CDR1 and CDR2: MDHEN, SYDVKM. Trimming left V 7 bases short and J 0 bases short, with 10 bases between. CDR3 bases: TGTGCCAGCACAGGAGGGGGCTCCTATAATTCACCCCTCCACTTT. It codes for CASTGGGSYNSPLHF.

V gene TRBV5-6 combines with J gene TRBJ1-2; TRBD1 is a possible D gene (6 bases). This CDR3 spans 15 amino acids. Germline assignment: CDR1 SGHDT and CDR2 YYEEEE. V lost 3 bases and J lost 5, with 17 bases in between. This CDR3 is CASSSGQTSSYGYTF. Written as DNA, the CDR3 is TGTGCCAGCAGCTCTGGACAGACCTCGTCGTATGGCTACACCTTC.

This chain links TRBV5-8 with TRBJ2-3, with 13 bases lining up with TRBD2. The germline gives CDR1 SGHTS, CDR2 YDEGEE. The CDR3 is 16 residues long. The J segment lost 7 bases and the V segment lost 3 bases, leaving 8 bases of the junction unmatched. CDR3 protein: CASSWGLAGSRNTQYF. In DNA form, the CDR3 reads TGTGCCAGCAGCTGGGGACTAGCGGGATCGCGGAATACGCAGTATTTT.

The J gene is TRBJ1-6, the V gene TRBV6-1; possible D gene TRBD1, 6 bases. Germline V lookup: CDR1 MNHNS, CDR2 SASEGT. Trimming left V 8 bases short and J 2 bases short, with 7 bases between. The CDR3 runs to 13 residues. The CDR3 here is CASRDTYNSPLHF. The CDR3 coding sequence is TGTGCCAGCCGGGACACCTATAATTCACCCCTCCACTTT.

The chain uses TRBV5-6 and TRBJ2-3; the D is unclear. Germline values: CDR1 SGHDT, CDR2 YYEEEE. V was trimmed by 1 base and J by 4 bases, leaving 4 bases between them. The length of the CDR3 is 12 residues. The CDR3 DNA reads as TGTGCCAGCAGCTTGTGGGCAGATACGCAGTATTTT. It specifies CASSLWADTQYF.

This chain joins TRBV21-1 and TRBJ1-2; the D segment call TRBD1 is taken from the table without a DNA check. TRBV21-1 is a known pseudogene. The CDR3 runs 12 residues. CDR3 protein: CASSDRTGADTF. The CDR3 DNA is TGTGCCAGCAGCGATCGGACAGGAGCGGACACCTTC.

The rearrangement links TRBV11-2 to TRBJ1-2, with D maybe TRBD1 (6 bases). Germline CDR1 and CDR2: SGHAT and FQNNGV. The CDR3 sequence is 16 residues long. Trimming shortened V by 1 base and J by 8 bases, and 20 bases separated the two germline ends. The DNA for the CDR3 is TGTGCCAGCAGCTTAGGGGCAGGGGTACCCAAAGGGGGCTACACCTTC. As protein: CASSLGAGVPKGGYTF.

Note on this clone: The same CDR3 also results from other DNA sequences found in this sample. The chain carries TRBV5-1 and TRBJ2-7, with unresolved D. V was shortened by 0 bases and J by 4 bases, with 8 bases between the two germline ends. The CDR3 length is 13 residues. Germline-derived CDR1 and CDR2 are SGHRS and YFSETQ. The CDR3 loop is CASSLAVGYEQYF. Here the CDR3 DNA reads TGCGCCAGCAGCTTGGCCGTCGGTTACGAGCAGTACTTC. The full variable domain, with the rest looked up from reference TRBV5-1 and TRBJ2-7, is KAGVTQTPRYLIKTRGQQVTLSCSPISGHRSVSWYQQTPGQGLQFLFEYFSETQRNKGNFPGRFSGRQFSNSRSEMNVSTLELGDSALYLCASSLAVGYEQYFGPGTRLTVT.

This chain links TRBV12-5 with TRBJ1-3; D call uncertain. There are 12 residues in the CDR3. The germline gives CDR1 LGHNT, CDR2 FRNRAP. V lost 1 base to trimming and J lost 3 bases, with 1 base between them. The CDR3 bases are TGTGCTAGTGGTTTGGATGGAAACACCATATATTTT. Protein product: CASGLDGNTIYF. Full variable domain (missing parts from reference TRBV12-5 and TRBJ1-3): DARVTQTPRHKVTEMGQEVTMRCQPILGHNTVFWYRQTMMQGLELLAYFRNRAPLDDSGMPKDRFSAEMPDATLATLKIQPSEPRDSAVYFCASGLDGNTIYFGEGSWLTVV.

The rearrangement joins TRBV2 to TRBJ1-5; D gene uncertain. V was trimmed by 1 base and J by 7 bases, leaving 11 bases between them. Germline V CDR1 and CDR2: SNHLY, FYNNEI. The CDR3 is 14 residues long. The CDR3 loop is CASSEGPANQPQHF. CDR3 nucleotide sequence: TGTGCCAGCAGTGAAGGGCCAGCCAACCAGCCCCAGCATTTT.

V is TRBV5-1 and J is TRBJ2-2; 8 positions agree with TRBD2. CDR1 and CDR2 (germline): SGHRS, YFSETQ. CDR3 size: 15 residues. Unmatched junction bases numbered 4, after V lost 4 bases and J lost 2 bases. CDR3 protein: CASSPGGTNTGELFF. For the CDR3, the DNA is TGCGCCAGCAGCCCGGGGGGGACCAACACCGGGGAGCTGTTTTTT.

This clone occurred once. V and J are TRBV4-2 and TRBJ1-3; 7 bases line up with TRBD1. The CDR3 is 17 amino acids. CDR1 and CDR2 (germline): LGHNA, YNFKEQ. The ends lost 2 bases at V and 4 bases at J; junction bases unmatched: 11. The CDR3 here is CASSQKEDRERGNTIYF. The CDR3 nucleotides read TGTGCCAGCAGCCAAAAGGAAGACAGGGAGCGCGGAAACACCATATATTTT.

The rearrangement uses TRBV28 and TRBJ1-2; maybe TRBD1 (6 bases). Germline V gives CDR1 MDHEN, CDR2 SYDVKM. CDR3 length: 17 amino acids. V lost 3 bases to trimming and J lost 3 bases, with 20 bases between them. Here the CDR3 reads CASSFPPGASWDYGYTF. In DNA form, the CDR3 reads TGTGCCAGCAGTTTCCCCCCAGGGGCGTCGTGGGACTATGGCTACACCTTC.

Worth noting for this clone: Other DNA sequences within the sample encode an identical CDR3. The rearrangement links TRBV2 to TRBJ1-2; D is perhaps TRBD1 (5 bases). The CDR3 is 14 residues long. Trimming took off 2 bases at V and 4 bases at J, with 11 bases between the two ends. Per germline, CDR1 SNHLY and CDR2 FYNNEI. CDR3 sequence: CASSERGASYGYTF. In DNA, the CDR3 is TGTGCCAGCAGTGAAAGAGGGGCTAGCTATGGCTACACCTTC.

The V gene is TRBV2, the J gene TRBJ2-7, with D possibly TRBD2 on 5 matching bases. CDR3 length equals 16 residues. Deletions cut 1 base from V and 6 bases from J, with 19 bases between. Germline assignment: CDR1 SNHLY and CDR2 FYNNEI. The CDR3, as DNA: TGTGCCAGCAGTGAAGACCGGGTGCGGGCGGCCCGCGAGCAGTACTTC. Protein: CASSEDRVRAAREQYF.

As regards this clone: It differs at one base from a far larger clone, so likely a read error. The genes are TRBV10-1 and TRBJ2-7, with 9 bases aligning to TRBD1. V was pared by 4 bases and J by 3 bases, with 1 base of the junction left unmatched. From germline, CDR1 is WNHNN and CDR2 SYGVQD (reference sequence). The CDR3 contains 13 residues. In nucleotides, the CDR3 is TGCGCCAGCAGTGGGGGACAGGGCTACGAGCAGTACTTC. Protein: CASSGGQGYEQYF.

Only one count was recorded for this clone. V is TRBV19 and J is TRBJ2-6, with a tentative D call TRBD1 (6 bases). Trimming left V 9 bases short and J 0 bases short, with 15 bases between. Germline values: CDR1 LNHDA, CDR2 SQIVND (reference sequence). The CDR3 has 16 amino acids. CDR3 in DNA: TGTGCCAGCCGGGACACCCACCACTCTGGGGCCAACGTCCTGACTTTC. It translates to CASRDTHHSGANVLTF.

The gene calls are TRBV27 and TRBJ2-2; tentatively, D is TRBD1 or TRBD2 (5 bases each). The V gene lost 8 bases and the J gene lost 4 bases, with 17 bases spanning the gap. From germline, CDR1 is MNHEY and CDR2 SMNVEV (reference sequence). CDR3 length equals 15 residues. CDR3 nucleotides: TGTGCCAGCCGGGGTGGGACGCTAGGCACCGGGGAGCTGTTTTTT. As protein: CASRGGTLGTGELFF.

The V call is TRBV19, the J call TRBJ1-1; D gene unclear. Between the trimmed V and J ends, which lost 1 base and 4 bases, there was a span of 10 bases. CDR1 LNHDA and CDR2 SQIVND come from the germline V gene (reference sequence). This CDR3 region has 14 residues. In nucleotides, the CDR3 is TGTGCCAGTAGTATAGGGAATTTAGGCACTGAAGCTTTCTTT. This gives the protein CASSIGNLGTEAFF.

V and J are TRBV19 and TRBJ1-4; TRBD1 agrees at 8 bases. This CDR3 comprises 13 residues. CDR1 is LNHDA, CDR2 SQIVND, per germline (reference sequence). V was clipped by 5 bases and J by 7 bases; unmatched bases: 3. CDR3 in amino acids: CASSYDRGEKLFF. As DNA, the CDR3 is TGTGCCAGTAGTTACGACAGGGGTGAAAAACTGTTTTTT.